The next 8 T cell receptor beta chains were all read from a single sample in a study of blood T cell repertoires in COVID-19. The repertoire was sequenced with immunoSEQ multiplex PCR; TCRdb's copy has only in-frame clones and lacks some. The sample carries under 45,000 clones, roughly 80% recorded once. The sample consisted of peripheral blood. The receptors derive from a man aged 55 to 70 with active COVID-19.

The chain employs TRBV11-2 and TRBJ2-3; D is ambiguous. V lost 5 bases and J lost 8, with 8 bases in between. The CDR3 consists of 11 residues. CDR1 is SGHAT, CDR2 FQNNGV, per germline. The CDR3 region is CASSDLGTQYF. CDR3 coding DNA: TGTGCCAGCAGCGACCTAGGTACGCAGTATTTT.

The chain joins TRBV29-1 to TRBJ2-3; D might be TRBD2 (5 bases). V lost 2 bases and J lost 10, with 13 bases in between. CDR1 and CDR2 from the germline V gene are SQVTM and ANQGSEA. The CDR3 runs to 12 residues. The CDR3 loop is CSVESGESAQYF. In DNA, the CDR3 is TGCAGCGTTGAATCCGGGGAGTCCGCGCAGTATTTT.

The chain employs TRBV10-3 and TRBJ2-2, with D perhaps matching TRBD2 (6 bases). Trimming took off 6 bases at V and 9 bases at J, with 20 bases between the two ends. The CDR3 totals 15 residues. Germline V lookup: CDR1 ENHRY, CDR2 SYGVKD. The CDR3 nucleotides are TGTGCCATCAGGTCCGATGGAGGGGTGGGACGGGAGCTGTTTTTT. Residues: CAIRSDGGVGRELFF.

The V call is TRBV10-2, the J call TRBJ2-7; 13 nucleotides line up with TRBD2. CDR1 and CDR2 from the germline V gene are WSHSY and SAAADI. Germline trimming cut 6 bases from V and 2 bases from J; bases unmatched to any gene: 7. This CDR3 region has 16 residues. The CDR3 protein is CASRTPTSGGAYEQYF. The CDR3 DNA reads TGCGCCAGCAGAACGCCAACTAGCGGGGGGGCCTACGAGCAGTACTTC.

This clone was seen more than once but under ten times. The CDR3 loop is CASSQDRFRGRPGELFF. Written as DNA, the CDR3 is TGTGCCAGCAGCCAAGATAGGTTTCGGGGGAGACCCGGGGAGCTGTTTTTT. The chain recombines TRBV3-1 (or the pseudogene TRBV3-2) with TRBJ2-2, with D perhaps TRBD2 (6 bases). In germline, CDR1 is LGHDT, CDR2 YNNKEL (reference sequence). Trimming cost V 0 bases and J 6 bases, with 17 bases left between them. There are 17 residues in the CDR3.

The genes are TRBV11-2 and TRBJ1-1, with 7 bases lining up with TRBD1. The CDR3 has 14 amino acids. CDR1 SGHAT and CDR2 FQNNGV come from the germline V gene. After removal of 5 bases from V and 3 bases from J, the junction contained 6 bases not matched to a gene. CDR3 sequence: CASSLQGWYTEAFF. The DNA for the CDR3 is TGTGCCAGCAGCCTACAGGGGTGGTACACTGAAGCTTTCTTT.

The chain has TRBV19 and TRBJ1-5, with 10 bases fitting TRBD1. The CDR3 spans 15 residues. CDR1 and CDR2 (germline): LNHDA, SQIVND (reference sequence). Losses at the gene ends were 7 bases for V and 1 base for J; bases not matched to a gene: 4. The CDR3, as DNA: TGTGCCAGTATTAGGACAGGGGGGAGCAATCAGCCCCAGCATTTT. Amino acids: CASIRTGGSNQPQHF.

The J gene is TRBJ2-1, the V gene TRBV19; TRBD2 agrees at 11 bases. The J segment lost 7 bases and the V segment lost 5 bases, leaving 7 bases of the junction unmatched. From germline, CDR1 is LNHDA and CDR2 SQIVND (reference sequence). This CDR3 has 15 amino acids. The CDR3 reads CASSGPSGRRNEQFF. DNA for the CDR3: TGTGCCAGTAGTGGCCCTAGCGGGAGGAGGAATGAGCAGTTCTTC.